Each of the 3 T cell receptor beta chains below was sequenced from the same sample in a study of blood T cell repertoires in COVID-19. Repertoires were generated with immunoSEQ multiplex PCR, while TCRdb's copy carries only in-frame clones and drops some. The repertoire holds around 90,000 clones, with roughly 92% as singletons. The sample comprised peripheral blood. The source of these receptors is a woman aged 55 to 70 with active COVID-19.

CDR3 protein: CAMVQGSTDTQYF. The CDR3 DNA sequence: TGTGCCATGGTACAGGGATCGACAGATACGCAGTATTTT. The chain is built from TRBV7-9 and TRBJ2-3; D possibly corresponds to TRBD1 (6 bases). CDR1 and CDR2 from the germline V gene are SEHNR and FQNEAQ (reference sequence). The CDR3 runs to 13 residues. Trimming pared 10 bases from V and 3 bases from J, leaving 14 bases between.

Comments on this clone: The junction differs from germline at one of its ends, possibly a read error. The V and J genes are TRBV10-3 and TRBJ2-1; no clear D gene. From germline, CDR1 is ENHRY and CDR2 SYGVKD. The CDR3 is made up of 12 amino acids. In DNA, the CDR3 is TGTGCCAGCAGTTCAACTTCCAATGAGCAGTTCTTC. It translates to CASSSTSNEQFF.

The genes are TRBV19 and TRBJ2-1; 12 bases line up with TRBD1. The V gene end was trimmed by 6 bases and the J gene end by 5 bases; junction bases not matched to a gene: 2. The germline gives CDR1 LNHDA, CDR2 SQIVND (reference sequence). The CDR3 totals 14 residues. CDR3 in amino acids: CASRGQGANNEQFF. The CDR3 nucleotides read TGTGCCAGTAGGGGACAGGGGGCAAACAATGAGCAGTTCTTC. The variable domain in full, completed from reference TRBV19 and TRBJ2-1, reads DGGITQSPKYLFRKEGQNVTLSCEQNLNHDAMYWYRQDPGQGLRLIYYSQIVNDFQKGDIAEGYSVSREKKESFPLTVTSAQKNPTAFYLCASRGQGANNEQFFGPGTRLTVL.